The 13 T cell receptor beta chains in this list originate from one sample, sequenced in a study of early T cells in non-severe SARS-CoV-2 infection. TCRdb re-called the 5' RACE reads with MiXCR, one entry per CDR3 protein. The top ten clones hold 4.5% to 7% of a sample with approximately 69,000 distinct CDR3 sequences, about an eighth of them seen once. Sequencing was performed on whole blood, taken at baseline. The receptors derive from an adult who was a healthcare worker with PCR-confirmed SARS-CoV-2 infection or an uninfected control (not recorded which).

V usage is TRBV27 and J usage is TRBJ2-7, with a tentative D call TRBD1 (6 bases). Germline V gene lookup returns CDR1 MNHEY and CDR2 SMNVEV (reference sequence). The CDR3 is 15 amino acids. V lost 2 bases and J 2 bases, leaving 13 bases between the germline ends. CDR3 sequence: CASSLGRGMTYEQYF. The CDR3, as DNA: TGTGCCAGCAGTTTAGGCAGGGGAATGACCTACGAGCAGTACTTC.

The V call is TRBV12-3 or TRBV12-4, the J call TRBJ2-5; D possibly corresponds to TRBD1 (5 bases). Trimming took 3 bases from V and 5 from J, leaving 19 bases between them. The CDR3 loop spans 16 amino acids. The CDR3 sequence is CASSLYRQGGVETQYF. The CDR3 region has the DNA TGTGCCAGCAGTTTGTATCGGCAGGGCGGTGTTGAGACCCAGTACTTC.

There are many counts of this clonotype. The chain uses TRBV2 and TRBJ1-1; D gene uncertain. V was trimmed by 1 base and J by 0 bases, leaving 9 bases between them. CDR1 and CDR2 (germline): SNHLY, FYNNEI. The CDR3 length is 15 residues. The CDR3 coding sequence is TGTGCCAGCAGTGAAGGGAGGGCCCTGAACACTGAAGCTTTCTTT. Residues: CASSEGRALNTEAFF. The full variable domain, rest sourced from reference TRBV2 and TRBJ1-1, is EPEVTQTPSHQVTQMGQEVILRCVPISNHLYFYWYRQILGQKVEFLVSFYNNEISEKSEIFDDQFSVERPDGSNFTLKIRSTKLEDSAMYFCASSEGRALNTEAFFGQGTRLTVV.

This clonotype was counted many times. The rearrangement links TRBV10-3 to TRBJ2-1; 15 nucleotides line up with TRBD2. The germline gives CDR1 ENHRY, CDR2 SYGVKD. This CDR3 is built from 16 residues. Trimming cost V 6 bases and J 5 bases; bases outside gene matches: 5. This chain's CDR3 is CAISPGLAGGHNEQFF. The DNA of the CDR3 is TGTGCCATCAGCCCGGGACTAGCGGGAGGCCACAATGAGCAGTTCTTC.

The genes are TRBV29-1 and TRBJ1-1; no clear D. Looked up from germline, CDR1 is SQVTM and CDR2 is ANQGSEA. V lost 6 bases and J lost 13, with 15 bases in between. The CDR3 spans 10 residues. CDR3 in amino acids: CSVLTQRVFF. CDR3 coding DNA: TGCAGCGTGCTCACCCAACGGGTTTTCTTT.

This clonotype appeared many times. J is TRBJ1-4 and V is TRBV10-3; 7 nucleotides agree with TRBD1. Germline CDR1 and CDR2: ENHRY and SYGVKD. V lost 5 bases, J lost 8 bases, and 14 bases stayed unmatched. CDR3 length: 16 amino acids. CDR3 nucleotide sequence: TGTGCCATCAGTAGAAACCTACAGGGGTCGGGCGAAAAACTGTTTTTT. It is translated as CAISRNLQGSGEKLFF.

This clonotype was seen repeatedly, ten times or more. The chain combines TRBV7-2 with TRBJ2-5, with 14 bases identical to TRBD2. The CDR3 is made up of 17 amino acids. CDR1 and CDR2 (germline): SGHTA, FQGNSA. Losses at the gene ends were 7 bases for V and 4 bases for J; bases not matched to a gene: 11. CDR3 bases: TGTGCCAGCACTGACAGACCGGGACTAGCGGGAGTAGAGACCCAGTACTTC. Protein sequence: CASTDRPGLAGVETQYF.

This clonotype was counted many times. This chain uses TRBV12-3 or TRBV12-4 with TRBJ2-1, with D perhaps matching TRBD1 (6 bases). Deletions cut 6 bases from V and 0 bases from J, with 15 bases between. The CDR3 spans 16 residues. The CDR3, as DNA: TGTGCCAGCAGCCTAGGGGGACAATCCTCCTACAATGAGCAGTTCTTC. Translating it yields CASSLGGQSSYNEQFF.

The V and J genes are TRBV29-1 and TRBJ2-1; 7 positions match TRBD1. J lost 8 bases, V lost 4 bases, and 8 bases had no gene match. This CDR3 comprises 13 residues. Germline values: CDR1 SQVTM, CDR2 ANQGSEA. The CDR3 sequence is CSVVTGASDEQFF. The CDR3 DNA follows: TGCAGCGTTGTCACAGGGGCGAGTGATGAGCAGTTCTTC.

As to this clonotype: A much larger clone lies one base from this, so it may be a read error. The chain is built from TRBV6-1 and TRBJ2-7; no clear D gene. Germline CDR1 and CDR2: MNHNS and SASEGT. This CDR3 has 16 amino acids. The DNA of the CDR3 is TGTACCAGCAGTGAATTCGGTGGACGCCTTGGGTACGAGCAGTACTTC. It translates to CTSSEFGGRLGYEQYF.

The rearrangement uses TRBV5-6 and TRBJ2-3; perhaps TRBD2 as D (5 bases). V gave up 0 bases and J gave up 5 bases, with 13 bases separating them. The germline V gene has CDR1 SGHDT and CDR2 YYEEEE. This CDR3 has 15 residues. Here the CDR3 reads CASSLAEGTGDTQYF. The CDR3 DNA is TGTGCCAGCAGCTTGGCCGAGGGAACGGGAGATACGCAGTATTTT.

CDR3 in amino acids: CASSLGAGTGELFF. DNA of the CDR3: TGTGCCAGCAGCTTAGGGGCTGGGACCGGGGAGCTGTTTTTT. The V call is TRBV7-2, the J call TRBJ2-2; D gene unclear. V gave up 1 base and J gave up 5 bases, with 8 bases separating them. CDR3 length equals 14 residues. Germline assignment: CDR1 SGHTA and CDR2 FQGNSA.

The table lists this clonotype with many counts. The rearrangement joins TRBV7-9 to TRBJ2-1; 10 bases map to TRBD2. Per germline, CDR1 SEHNR and CDR2 FQNEAQ (reference sequence). This CDR3 is built from 16 residues. The V segment lost 1 base and the J segment 3 bases; nucleotides outside the gene matches: 3. Here the CDR3 DNA reads TGTGCCAGCAGCTTAGGGACTAGCGGTATCTACAATGAGCAGTTCTTC. Residues: CASSLGTSGIYNEQFF.